These T cell receptor beta chains were read from a single sample in a study of PD-1 blockade in classical Hodgkin lymphoma. TCRdb's copy holds only in-frame clones and misses some; the assay was immunoSEQ multiplex PCR. The sample consists of 57,000 or so clones, 70% to 90% of them appearing once. The material was peripheral blood mononuclear cells (PBMCs), obtained before the fourth cycle of nivolumab. All receptors derive from a human donor with classical Hodgkin lymphoma. CDR3s include the opening cysteine and the closing phenylalanine or tryptophan. Expanded clones are given a class, and other clones once, few, many or no size at all.

TRBV14,TRBJ2-5,.,CASSAFGRGKEETQYF
TRBV5-1,TRBJ2-5,.,CASSLGGSLQETQYF
TRBV28,TRBJ1-1,.,CASRAAGTPDTEAFF
TRBV6-1,TRBJ1-5,.,CASSEGRGSQPQHF
TRBV11-2,TRBJ1-1,once,CASSPHFGRRYTKAFF
TRBV5-4,TRBJ2-3,.,CASSLGSGVWADTQYF
TRBV21-1,TRBJ2-7,.,CASSIIGRPGLFF
TRBV6-1,TRBJ2-3,few,CASSDPPPGMGVVGGTQYF
TRBV4-2,TRBJ2-5,.,CASSPVLRVAASGALKGETQYF
TRBV30,TRBJ2-1,.,CAWSGRGGSEQFF
TRBV10-1,TRBJ1-2,.,CASNRLGDYGYTF
TRBV30,TRBJ2-1,.,CAWSVTAGLAAYNEQFF
TRBV19,TRBJ2-3,once,CASSMLASGGGADTQYF
TRBV30,TRBJ1-2,few,CAWSDHGQGDGYTF
TRBV5-1,TRBJ1-6,.,CASSLGDSPLHF
TRBV19,TRBJ2-7,.,CASNPTLMGSSSYEQYF
TRBV5-1,TRBJ2-3,.,CASSSTGQGPDTQYF
TRBV5-6,TRBJ2-1,.,CASSLASGTGYEYEQFF
TRBV2,TRBJ2-5,.,CASSEATWTPYF
TRBV28,TRBJ1-5,.,CASRTGVGRPQHF
TRBV6-5,TRBJ1-1,.,CASSGRDRGDTEAFF
TRBV6-5,TRBJ2-1,.,CASTDRGGDREQFF
TRBV18,TRBJ2-5,.,CASSQGRNQETQYF
TRBV5-1,TRBJ1-1,.,CASSYQGTGGTEAFF
TRBV18,TRBJ2-5,.,CASSPTGMVETQYF
TRBV6-1,TRBJ2-5,.,CASSEPRLRPQETQYF
TRBV7-9,TRBJ1-5,.,CASSLGTGGSRNQPQHF
TRBV30,TRBJ2-4,few,CAWSALRQGNIQYF
TRBV5-6,TRBJ1-3,.,CASSFGQGGNTIYF
TRBV5-1,TRBJ2-1,.,CASSLGQGFYNEQFF
TRBV2,TRBJ1-5,.,CASSASWGGNQPQHF
TRBV7-9,TRBJ1-6,.,CASSLGTASSYNSPLHF
TRBV11-1,TRBJ2-1,.,CASSSFSVGGNRNEQFF
TRBV6-6,TRBJ2-1,.,CASSSTGSNNEQFF
TRBV21-1,TRBJ2-7,once,CASSKVGRAGIAYEQYF
TRBV5-1,TRBJ2-3,once,CASNAVGSTDTQYF
TRBV14,TRBJ2-5,.,CASSLGETQYF
TRBV28,TRBJ1-1,.,CASSQENMNTEAFF
TRBV18,TRBJ1-1,.,CASSPRDSTEAFF
TRBV30,TRBJ1-6,.,CAWSVGSPLHF
TRBV4-2,TRBJ1-1,once,CASSQAGTGRSEAFF
TRBV7-2,TRBJ1-5,.,CASSLGQVNQPQHF
TRBV27,TRBJ1-2,.,CASSLGTGGRSHPYGYTF
TRBV6-6,TRBJ2-2,.,CASSTTGGAGTGELFF
TRBV30,TRBJ1-6,.,CAFGQIENSPLHF
TRBV30,TRBJ1-1,.,CAWGGVAAFF
TRBV6-1,TRBJ2-5,few,CASIPLAGWETQYF
TRBV5-1,TRBJ2-3,.,CASSLGTSGDTQYF
TRBV7-9,TRBJ1-4,.,CASSFGPNEKLFF
TRBV5-1,TRBJ2-5,.,CASRPGTSLIQYF
TRBV19,TRBJ1-3,.,CAGGSGNTIYF
TRBV18,TRBJ2-2,.,CASSPGSASNTGELFF
TRBV5-1,TRBJ2-7,.,CASSPGTGPYEQYF
TRBV7-9,TRBJ2-2,.,CASSRLGGTGELFF
TRBV5-1,TRBJ1-1,.,CASSLQGYDAAFF
TRBV6-5,TRBJ2-3,.,CASRRDFTDTQYF
TRBV7-9,TRBJ1-2,few,CASSLEDRRYGYTF
TRBV10-3,TRBJ2-2,.,CAIRREGDTGELFF
TRBV6-5,TRBJ2-5,.,CASSYATGEETQYF